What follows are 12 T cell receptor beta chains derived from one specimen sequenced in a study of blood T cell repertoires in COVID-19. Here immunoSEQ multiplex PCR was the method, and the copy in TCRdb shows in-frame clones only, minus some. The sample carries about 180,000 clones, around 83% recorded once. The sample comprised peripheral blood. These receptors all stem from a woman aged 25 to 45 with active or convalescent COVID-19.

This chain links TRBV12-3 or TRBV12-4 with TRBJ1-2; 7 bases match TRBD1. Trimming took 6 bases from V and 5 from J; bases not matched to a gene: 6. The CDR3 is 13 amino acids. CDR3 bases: TGTGCCAGCAGACAGGGGACAGCGTATGGCTACACCTTC. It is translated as CASRQGTAYGYTF.

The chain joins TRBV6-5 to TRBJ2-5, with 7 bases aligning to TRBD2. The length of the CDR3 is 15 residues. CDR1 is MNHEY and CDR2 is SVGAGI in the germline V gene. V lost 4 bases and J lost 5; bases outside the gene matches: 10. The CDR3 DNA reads TGTGCCAGCAGTTCGCCGGGGGAGGGGCTGGAGACCCAGTACTTC. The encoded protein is CASSSPGEGLETQYF.

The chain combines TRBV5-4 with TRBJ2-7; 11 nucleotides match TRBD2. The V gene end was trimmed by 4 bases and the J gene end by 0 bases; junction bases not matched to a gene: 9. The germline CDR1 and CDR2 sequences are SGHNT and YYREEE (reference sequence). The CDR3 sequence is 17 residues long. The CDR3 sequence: CASSHGTSGTYSYEQYF. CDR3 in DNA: TGTGCCAGCAGCCACGGGACTAGCGGTACATACTCCTACGAGCAGTACTTC.

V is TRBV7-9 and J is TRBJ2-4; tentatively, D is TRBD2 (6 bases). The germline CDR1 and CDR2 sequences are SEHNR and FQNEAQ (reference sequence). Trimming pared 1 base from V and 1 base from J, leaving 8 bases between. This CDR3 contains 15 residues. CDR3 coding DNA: TGTGCCAGCAGCTTAGTAGGGAGGGCCAAAAACATTCAGTACTTC. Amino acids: CASSLVGRAKNIQYF.

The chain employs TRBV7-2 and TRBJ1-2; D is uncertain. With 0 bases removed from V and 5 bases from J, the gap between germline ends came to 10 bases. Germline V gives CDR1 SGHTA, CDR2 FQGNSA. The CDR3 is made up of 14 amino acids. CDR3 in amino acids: CASSLAVAGYGYTF. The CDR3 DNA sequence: TGTGCCAGCAGCTTAGCGGTGGCGGGGTATGGCTACACCTTC.

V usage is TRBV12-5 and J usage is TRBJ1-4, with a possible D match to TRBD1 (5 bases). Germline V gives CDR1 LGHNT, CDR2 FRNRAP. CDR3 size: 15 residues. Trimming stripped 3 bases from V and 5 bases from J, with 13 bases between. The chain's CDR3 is CASGFVGARNEKLFF. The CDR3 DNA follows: TGTGCTAGTGGTTTTGTAGGGGCGCGAAATGAAAAACTGTTTTTT.

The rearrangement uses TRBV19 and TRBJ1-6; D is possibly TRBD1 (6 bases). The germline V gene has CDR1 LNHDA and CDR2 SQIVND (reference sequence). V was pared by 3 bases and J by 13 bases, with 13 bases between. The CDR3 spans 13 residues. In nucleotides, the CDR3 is TGTGCCAGTAGTATCTGGTACAGGGCGCCCCTCCACTTT. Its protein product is CASSIWYRAPLHF.

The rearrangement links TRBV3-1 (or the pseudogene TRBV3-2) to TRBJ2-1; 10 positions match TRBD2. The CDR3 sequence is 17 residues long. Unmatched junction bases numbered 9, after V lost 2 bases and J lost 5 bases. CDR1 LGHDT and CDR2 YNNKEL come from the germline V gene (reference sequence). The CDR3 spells CASSQPRTSGAHNEQFF. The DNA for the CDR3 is TGTGCCAGCAGCCAACCCCGGACTAGCGGAGCTCACAATGAGCAGTTCTTC.

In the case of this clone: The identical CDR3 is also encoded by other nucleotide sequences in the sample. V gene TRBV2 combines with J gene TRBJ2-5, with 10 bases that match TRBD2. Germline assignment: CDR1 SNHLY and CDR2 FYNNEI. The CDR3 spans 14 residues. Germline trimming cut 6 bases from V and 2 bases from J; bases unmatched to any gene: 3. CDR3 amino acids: CASRRLAGQETQYF. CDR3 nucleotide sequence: TGTGCCAGCAGAAGACTAGCGGGTCAAGAGACCCAGTACTTC.

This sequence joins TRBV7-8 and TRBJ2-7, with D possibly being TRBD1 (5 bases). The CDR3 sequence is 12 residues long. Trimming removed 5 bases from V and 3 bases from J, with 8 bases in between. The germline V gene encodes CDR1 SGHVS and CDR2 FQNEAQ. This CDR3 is CASSRQYYEQYF. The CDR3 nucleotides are TGTGCCAGCAGCCGACAGTACTACGAGCAGTACTTC.

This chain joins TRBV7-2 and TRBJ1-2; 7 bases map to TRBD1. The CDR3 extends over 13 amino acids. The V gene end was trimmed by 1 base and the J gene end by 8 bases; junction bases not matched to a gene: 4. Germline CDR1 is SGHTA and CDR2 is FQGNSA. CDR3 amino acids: CASSLEGARGYTF. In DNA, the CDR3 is TGTGCCAGCAGCTTAGAGGGGGCGAGGGGCTACACCTTC. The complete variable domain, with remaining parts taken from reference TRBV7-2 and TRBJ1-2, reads GAGVSQSPSNKVTEKGKDVELRCDPISGHTALYWYRQSLGQGLEFLIYFQGNSAPDKSGLPSDRFSAERTGGSVSTLTIQRTQQEDSAVYLCASSLEGARGYTFGSGTRLTVV.

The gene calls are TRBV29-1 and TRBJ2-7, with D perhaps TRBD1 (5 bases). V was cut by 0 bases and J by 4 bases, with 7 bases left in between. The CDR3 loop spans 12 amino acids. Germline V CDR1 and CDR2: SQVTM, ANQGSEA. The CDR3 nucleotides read TGCAGCGTTGAAGATAGGGGATACGAGCAGTACTTC. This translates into CSVEDRGYEQYF.